This T cell receptor beta chain was documented in a study of cytomegalovirus exposure and HLA in healthy donors. This CDR3 contains 17 residues. J gave up 3 bases and V 6 bases, and 15 bases lay outside the gene matches. In germline, CDR1 is SEHNR, CDR2 FQNEAQ (reference sequence). PCR involved 60 Vbeta and 13 Jbeta primers. Sequencing used immunoSEQ multiplex PCR; TCRdb keeps in-frame clones, though not all of them. This sample has around 200,000 clones; around 75% occur once, and the top ten carry over 5.5%. The V gene is TRBV7-9, the J gene TRBJ1-1, with TRBD1 identical over 8 bases. The sample comprised PBMCs. The clonotype was recovered from a man aged 40-49 years in good health and CMV-seropositive. Here the CDR3 reads CASRLFKGTGDHTEAFF. The CDR3 region has the DNA TGTGCCAGCAGGTTATTCAAGGGGACAGGCGACCACACTGAAGCTTTCTTT.